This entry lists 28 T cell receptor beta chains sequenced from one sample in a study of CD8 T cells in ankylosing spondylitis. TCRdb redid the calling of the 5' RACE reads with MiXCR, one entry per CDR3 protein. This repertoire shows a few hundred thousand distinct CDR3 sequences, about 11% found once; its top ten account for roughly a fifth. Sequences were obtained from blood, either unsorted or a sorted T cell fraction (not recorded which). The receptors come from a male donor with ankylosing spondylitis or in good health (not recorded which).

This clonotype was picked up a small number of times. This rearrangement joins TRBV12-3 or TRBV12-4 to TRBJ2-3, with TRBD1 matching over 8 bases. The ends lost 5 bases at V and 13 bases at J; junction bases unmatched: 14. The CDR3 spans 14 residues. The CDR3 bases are TGTGCCAGCAGTATACCCTTCGGACAGGGAAAGGAGTATTTT. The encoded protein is CASSIPFGQGKEYF.

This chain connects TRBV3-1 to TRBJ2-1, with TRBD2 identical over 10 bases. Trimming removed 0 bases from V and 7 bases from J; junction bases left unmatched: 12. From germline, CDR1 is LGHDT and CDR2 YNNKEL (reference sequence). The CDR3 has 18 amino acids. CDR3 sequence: CASSQDRGSGGRENEQFF. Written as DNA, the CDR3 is TGTGCCAGCAGCCAAGATAGGGGTAGCGGGGGGAGGGAGAATGAGCAGTTCTTC.

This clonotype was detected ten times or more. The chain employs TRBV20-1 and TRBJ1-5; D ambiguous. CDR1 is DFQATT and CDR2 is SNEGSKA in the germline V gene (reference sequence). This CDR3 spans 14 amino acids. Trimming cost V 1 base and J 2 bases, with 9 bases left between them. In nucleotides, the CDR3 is TGCAGTGCTAGAGCCTCAAACGGCAATCAGCCCCAGCATTTT. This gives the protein CSARASNGNQPQHF.

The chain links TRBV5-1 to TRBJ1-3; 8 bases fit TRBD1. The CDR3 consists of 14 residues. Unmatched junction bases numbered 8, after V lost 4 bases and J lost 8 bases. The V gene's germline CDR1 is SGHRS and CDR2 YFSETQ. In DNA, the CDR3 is TGCGCCAGCAGCAAGGGACAGGAGGGGGACACCATATATTTT. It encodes CASSKGQEGDTIYF.

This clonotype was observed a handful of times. CDR3: CASSLGAGMNTEAFF. The DNA of the CDR3 is TGTGCCAGCAGCTTAGGGGCAGGGATGAACACTGAAGCTTTCTTT. The chain has TRBV7-9 and TRBJ1-1; TRBD1 might be the D (5 bases). CDR3 length: 15 residues. Germline V gene sequence: CDR1 SEHNR, CDR2 FQNEAQ (reference sequence). The ends were cut back, 1 base at V and 0 bases at J, with 9 bases in the middle. Full variable domain (missing parts from reference TRBV7-9 and TRBJ1-1): DTGVSQNPRHKITKRGQNVTFRCDPISEHNRLYWYRQTLGQGPEFLTYFQNEAQLEKSRLLSDRFSAERPKGSFSTLEIQRTEQGDSAMYLCASSLGAGMNTEAFFGQGTRLTVV.

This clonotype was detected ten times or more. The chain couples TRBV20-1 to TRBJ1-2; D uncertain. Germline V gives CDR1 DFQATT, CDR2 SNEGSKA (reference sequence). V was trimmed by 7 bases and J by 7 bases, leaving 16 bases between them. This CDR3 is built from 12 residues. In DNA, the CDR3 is TGCAGTGTCTCCCGGGCCCGGGGTGGCTACACCTTC. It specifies CSVSRARGGYTF.

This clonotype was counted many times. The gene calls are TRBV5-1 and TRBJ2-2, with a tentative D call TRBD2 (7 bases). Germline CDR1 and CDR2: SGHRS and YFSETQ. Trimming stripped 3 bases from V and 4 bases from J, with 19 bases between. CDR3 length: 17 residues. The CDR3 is CASSWESGGLTTGELFF. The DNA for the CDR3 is TGCGCCAGCAGCTGGGAGTCGGGGGGCCTTACCACCGGGGAGCTGTTTTTT. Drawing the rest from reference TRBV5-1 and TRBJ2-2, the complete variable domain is KAGVTQTPRYLIKTRGQQVTLSCSPISGHRSVSWYQQTPGQGLQFLFEYFSETQRNKGNFPGRFSGRQFSNSRSEMNVSTLELGDSALYLCASSWESGGLTTGELFFGEGSRLTVL.

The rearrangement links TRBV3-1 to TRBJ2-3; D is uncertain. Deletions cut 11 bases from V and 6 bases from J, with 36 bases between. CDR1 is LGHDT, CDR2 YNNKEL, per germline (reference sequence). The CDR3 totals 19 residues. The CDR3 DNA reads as TGTGCCTGCACCCAAGATTTCTTTCCCGGAGCGTCGACGGTGGATACGCAGTATTTT. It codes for CACTQDFFPGASTVDTQYF.

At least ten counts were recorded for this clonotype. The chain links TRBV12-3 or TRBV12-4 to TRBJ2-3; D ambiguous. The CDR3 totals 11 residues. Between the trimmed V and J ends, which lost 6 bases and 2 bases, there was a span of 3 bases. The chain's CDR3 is CASRYTDTQYF. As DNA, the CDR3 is TGTGCCAGCAGGTACACAGATACGCAGTATTTT.

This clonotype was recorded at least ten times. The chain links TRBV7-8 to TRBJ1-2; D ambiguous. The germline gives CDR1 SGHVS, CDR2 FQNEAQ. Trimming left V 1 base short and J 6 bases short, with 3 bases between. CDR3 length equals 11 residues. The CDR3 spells CASSLGDGYTF. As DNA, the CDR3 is TGTGCCAGCAGCTTAGGGGATGGCTACACCTTC.

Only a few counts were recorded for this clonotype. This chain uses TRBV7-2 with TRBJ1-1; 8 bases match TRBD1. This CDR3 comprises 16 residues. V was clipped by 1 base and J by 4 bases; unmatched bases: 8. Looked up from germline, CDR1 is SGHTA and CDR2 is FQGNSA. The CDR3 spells CASSLVGRGRVTEAFF. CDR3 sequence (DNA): TGTGCCAGCAGCTTAGTGGGCAGGGGGCGGGTCACTGAAGCTTTCTTT.

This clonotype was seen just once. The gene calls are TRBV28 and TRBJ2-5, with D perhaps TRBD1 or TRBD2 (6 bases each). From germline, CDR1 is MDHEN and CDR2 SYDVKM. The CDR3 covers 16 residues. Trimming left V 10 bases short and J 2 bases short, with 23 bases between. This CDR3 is CANSHWNGGRQETQYF. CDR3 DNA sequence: TGTGCCAACAGCCACTGGAACGGGGGCAGACAAGAGACCCAGTACTTC.

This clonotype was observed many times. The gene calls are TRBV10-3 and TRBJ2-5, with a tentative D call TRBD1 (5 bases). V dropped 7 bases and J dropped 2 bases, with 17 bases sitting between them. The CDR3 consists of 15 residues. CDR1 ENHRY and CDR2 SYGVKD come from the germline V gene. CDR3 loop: CAITVDKSHQETQYF. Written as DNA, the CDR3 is TGTGCCATCACCGTGGACAAGAGTCATCAAGAGACCCAGTACTTC.

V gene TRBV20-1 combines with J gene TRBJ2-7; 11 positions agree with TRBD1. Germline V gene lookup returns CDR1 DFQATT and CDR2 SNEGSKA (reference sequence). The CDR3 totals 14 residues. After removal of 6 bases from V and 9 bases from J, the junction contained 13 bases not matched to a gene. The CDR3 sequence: CSAHRGDRGEGQYF. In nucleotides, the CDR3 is TGCAGTGCGCACCGGGGGGACAGGGGGGAGGGGCAGTACTTC.

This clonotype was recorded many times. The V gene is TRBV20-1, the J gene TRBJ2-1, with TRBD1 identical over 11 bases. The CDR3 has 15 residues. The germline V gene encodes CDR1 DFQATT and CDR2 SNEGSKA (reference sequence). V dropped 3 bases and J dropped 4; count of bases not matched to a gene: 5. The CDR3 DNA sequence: TGCAGTGCTAGCCCGGGACAGGGGGTGTACAATGAGCAGTTCTTC. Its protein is CSASPGQGVYNEQFF.

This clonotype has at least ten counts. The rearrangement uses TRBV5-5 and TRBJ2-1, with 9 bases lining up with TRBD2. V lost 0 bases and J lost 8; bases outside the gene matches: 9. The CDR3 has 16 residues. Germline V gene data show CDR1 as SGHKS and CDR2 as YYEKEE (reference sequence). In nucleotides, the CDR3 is TGTGCCAGCAGCTTGGACCAGCGGGGGGCGGGGTATGAGCAGTTCTTC. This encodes CASSLDQRGAGYEQFF.

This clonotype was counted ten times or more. The CDR3 sequence: CATSAYPTGGEQFF. CDR3 nucleotides: TGTGCCACCAGTGCGTACCCGACGGGGGGTGAGCAGTTCTTC. This chain links TRBV24-1 with TRBJ2-1; 7 nucleotides line up with TRBD2. The V and J ends lost 5 bases and 9 bases, in that order; junction bases with no gene match: 9. The germline V gene encodes CDR1 KGHDR and CDR2 SFDVKD. The CDR3 extends over 14 amino acids.

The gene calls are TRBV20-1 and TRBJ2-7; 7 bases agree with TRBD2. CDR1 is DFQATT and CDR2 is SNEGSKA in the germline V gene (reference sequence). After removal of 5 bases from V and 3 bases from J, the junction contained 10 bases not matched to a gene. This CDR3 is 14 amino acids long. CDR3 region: CSAASGVILYEQYF. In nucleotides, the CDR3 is TGCAGTGCTGCCAGCGGGGTGATCCTCTACGAGCAGTACTTC.

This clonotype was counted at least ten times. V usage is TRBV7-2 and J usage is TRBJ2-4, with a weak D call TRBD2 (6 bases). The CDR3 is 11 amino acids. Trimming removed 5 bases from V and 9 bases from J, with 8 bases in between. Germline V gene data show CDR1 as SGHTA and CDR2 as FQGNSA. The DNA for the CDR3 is TGTGCCAGCAGCACCGGGGGCATTCAGTACTTC. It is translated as CASSTGGIQYF.

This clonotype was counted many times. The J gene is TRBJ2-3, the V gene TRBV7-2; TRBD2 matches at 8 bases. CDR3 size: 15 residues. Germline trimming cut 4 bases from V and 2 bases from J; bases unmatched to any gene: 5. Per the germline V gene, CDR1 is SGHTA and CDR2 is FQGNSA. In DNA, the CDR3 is TGTGCCAGCAGCTCCCGGGGGGGTCCCACAGATACGCAGTATTTT. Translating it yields CASSSRGGPTDTQYF.

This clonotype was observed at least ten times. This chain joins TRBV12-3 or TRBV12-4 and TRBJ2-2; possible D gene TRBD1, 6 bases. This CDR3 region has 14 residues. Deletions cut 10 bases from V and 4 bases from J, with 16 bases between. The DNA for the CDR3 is TGTGCCATCAGGGACATTCTGGGCACCGGGGAGCTGTTTTTT. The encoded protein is CAIRDILGTGELFF.

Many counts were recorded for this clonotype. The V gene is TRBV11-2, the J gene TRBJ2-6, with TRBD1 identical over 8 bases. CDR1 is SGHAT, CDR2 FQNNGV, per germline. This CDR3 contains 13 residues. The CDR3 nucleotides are TGTGCGGACAGGGTTTCGGGGGCCAACGTCCTGACTTTC. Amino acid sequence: CADRVSGANVLTF.

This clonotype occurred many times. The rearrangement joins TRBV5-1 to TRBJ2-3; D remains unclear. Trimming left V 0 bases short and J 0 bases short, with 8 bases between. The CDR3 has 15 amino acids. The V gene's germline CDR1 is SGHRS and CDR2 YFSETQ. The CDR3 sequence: CASSLVVASTDTQYF. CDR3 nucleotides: TGCGCCAGCAGCTTGGTAGTAGCAAGCACAGATACGCAGTATTTT.

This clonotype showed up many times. CDR3 nucleotides: TGCGCCAGCAGCTTGACTACTGGGGGGCTGAACACCGGGGAGCTGTTTTTT. Its protein is CASSLTTGGLNTGELFF. This sequence joins TRBV5-1 and TRBJ2-2; the D call may be TRBD1 or TRBD2 (6 bases each). V lost 1 base and J 1 base, leaving 14 bases between the germline ends. CDR3 length: 17 residues. From germline, CDR1 is SGHRS and CDR2 YFSETQ. Using reference TRBV5-1 and TRBJ2-2 for the parts outside the CDR3, the full variable domain is KAGVTQTPRYLIKTRGQQVTLSCSPISGHRSVSWYQQTPGQGLQFLFEYFSETQRNKGNFPGRFSGRQFSNSRSEMNVSTLELGDSALYLCASSLTTGGLNTGELFFGEGSRLTVL.

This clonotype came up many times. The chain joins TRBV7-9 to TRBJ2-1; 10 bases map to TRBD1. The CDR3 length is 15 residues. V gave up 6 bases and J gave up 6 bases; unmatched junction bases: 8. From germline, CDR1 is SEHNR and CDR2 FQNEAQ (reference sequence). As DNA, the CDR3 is TGTGCCAGCAGATATGGGACAGGGGCTCCCAATGAGCAGTTCTTC. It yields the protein CASRYGTGAPNEQFF.

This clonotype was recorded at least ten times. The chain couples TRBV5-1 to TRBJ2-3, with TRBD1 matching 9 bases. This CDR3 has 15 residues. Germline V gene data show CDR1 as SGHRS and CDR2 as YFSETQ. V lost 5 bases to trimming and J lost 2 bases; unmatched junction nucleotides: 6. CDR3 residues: CASSRGTGPTDTQYF. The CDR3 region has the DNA TGCGCCAGCAGTCGGGGGACAGGGCCCACAGATACGCAGTATTTT.

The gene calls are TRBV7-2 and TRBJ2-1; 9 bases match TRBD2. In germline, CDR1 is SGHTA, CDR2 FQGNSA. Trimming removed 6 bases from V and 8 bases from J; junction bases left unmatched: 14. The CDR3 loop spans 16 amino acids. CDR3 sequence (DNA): TGTGCCAGCAGTCGAAGGGGCGGGGGGGCTTTTGATGAGCAGTTCTTC. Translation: CASSRRGGGAFDEQFF.

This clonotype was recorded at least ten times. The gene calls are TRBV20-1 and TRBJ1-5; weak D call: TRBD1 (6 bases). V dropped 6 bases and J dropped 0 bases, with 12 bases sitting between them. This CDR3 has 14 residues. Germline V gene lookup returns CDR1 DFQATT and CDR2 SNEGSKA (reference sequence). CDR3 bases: TGCAGTGCAGAGGACAGCTATAGCAATCAGCCCCAGCATTTT. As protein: CSAEDSYSNQPQHF.